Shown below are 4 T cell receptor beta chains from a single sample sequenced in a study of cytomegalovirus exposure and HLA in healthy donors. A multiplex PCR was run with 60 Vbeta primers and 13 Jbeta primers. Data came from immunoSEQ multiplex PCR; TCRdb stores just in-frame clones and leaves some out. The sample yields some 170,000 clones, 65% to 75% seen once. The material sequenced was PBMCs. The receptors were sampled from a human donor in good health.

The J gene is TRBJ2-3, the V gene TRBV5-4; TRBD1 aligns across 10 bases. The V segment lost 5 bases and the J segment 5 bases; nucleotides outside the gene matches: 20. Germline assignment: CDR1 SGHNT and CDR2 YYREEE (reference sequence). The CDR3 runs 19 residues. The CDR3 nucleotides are TGTGCCAGCAGTGAGGGGGCGGGACAGGGGACCCCGGGGGGAGATACGCAGTATTTT. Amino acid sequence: CASSEGAGQGTPGGDTQYF.

The DNA of the CDR3 is TGTGCCAGCAGCAAAAGACTAGCGGGGCGCACAGATACGCAGTATTTT. This encodes CASSKRLAGRTDTQYF. This chain uses TRBV11-1 with TRBJ2-3; 11 bases map to TRBD2. After removal of 5 bases from V and 1 base from J, the junction contained 5 bases not matched to a gene. Germline V gene lookup returns CDR1 SGHAT and CDR2 FQDESV (reference sequence). This CDR3 comprises 16 residues.

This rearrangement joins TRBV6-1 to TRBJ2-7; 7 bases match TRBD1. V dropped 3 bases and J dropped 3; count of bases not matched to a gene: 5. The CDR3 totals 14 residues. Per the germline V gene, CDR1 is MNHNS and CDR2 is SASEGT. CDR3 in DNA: TGTGCCAGCAGTGAGTCGACAGGGAACTACGAGCAGTACTTC. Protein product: CASSESTGNYEQYF.

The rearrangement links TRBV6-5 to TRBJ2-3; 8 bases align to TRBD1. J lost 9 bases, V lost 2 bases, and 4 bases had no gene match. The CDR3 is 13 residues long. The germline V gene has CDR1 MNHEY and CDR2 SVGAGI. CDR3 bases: TGTGCCAGCAGTTACCCGGGACAGGCAACGCAGTATTTT. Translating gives CASSYPGQATQYF.